Presented here are 30 T cell receptor beta chains from one specimen sequenced in a study of T cells in Graves' hyperthyroidism and ophthalmopathy. RNA transcripts yielded amplified TCR beta CDR3 regions. A first-round RT-PCR of the TCR CDR3 used the HTBI primer set. Using its own MiXCR run on the multiplex PCR reads, TCRdb lists one record per CDR3 protein. The sample lists 350,000 to 400,000 distinct CDR3 sequences; approximately 19% were seen once. Sequencing was done on a sample of blood. These receptors all come from a woman aged 18 to 35 with Graves' hyperthyroidism.

This clonotype was seen repeatedly, ten times or more. The V call is TRBV2, the J call TRBJ2-4; no reliable D call. This CDR3 has 15 amino acids. Germline CDR1 SNHLY, CDR2 FYNNEI. V lost 6 bases, J lost 0 bases, and 12 bases lay in between. CDR3 in DNA: TGTGCCAGCAGGGGGTCGAAACTAGCCAAAAACATTCAGTACTTC. Its protein is CASRGSKLAKNIQYF. The full variable domain, rest sourced from reference TRBV2 and TRBJ2-4, is EPEVTQTPSHQVTQMGQEVILRCVPISNHLYFYWYRQILGQKVEFLVSFYNNEISEKSEIFDDQFSVERPDGSNFTLKIRSTKLEDSAMYFCASRGSKLAKNIQYFGAGTRLSVL.

The chain recombines TRBV6-5 with TRBJ2-7; 10 nucleotides agree with TRBD2. Germline CDR1 and CDR2: MNHEY and SVGAGI. The CDR3 loop spans 15 amino acids. The V gene end was trimmed by 0 bases and the J gene end by 7 bases; junction bases not matched to a gene: 6. The CDR3 nucleotides read TGTGCCAGCAGTTACTCGAATCTAGCGGGGGATGAGCAGTACTTC. Protein sequence: CASSYSNLAGDEQYF.

With regard to this clonotype: A much larger clone is a single base away; this may be a read error. The final CDR3 position lacks the conserved phenylalanine or tryptophan, pointing to a likely read error. CDR3 residues: CASSQERSTNTEAFL. The DNA for the CDR3 is TGCGCCAGCAGCCAAGAAAGGTCTACGAACACTGAAGCTTTCTTG. This sequence joins TRBV4-1 and TRBJ1-1; no reliable D call. Trimming removed 0 bases from V and 1 base from J, with 9 bases in between. CDR1 is MGHRA, CDR2 YSYEKL, per germline. There are 15 residues in the CDR3.

This chain uses TRBV12-3 or TRBV12-4 with TRBJ2-5; tentative D call: TRBD2 (6 bases). The CDR3 runs 15 residues. V dropped 7 bases and J dropped 5 bases, with 20 bases sitting between them. DNA for the CDR3: TGTGCCAGCACAACGCTCAGGAGGGTAGCTGAGACCCAGTACTTC. Translation: CASTTLRRVAETQYF.

This clonotype was seen at least ten times. The chain is built from TRBV6-5 and TRBJ1-1; perhaps TRBD1 as D (5 bases). The germline V gene has CDR1 MNHEY and CDR2 SVGAGI. The CDR3 has 14 amino acids. V was cut by 7 bases and J by 1 base, with 13 bases left in between. Here the CDR3 DNA reads TGTGCCAGCATCAAATCGGGGCCGAACACTGAAGCTTTCTTT. Protein sequence: CASIKSGPNTEAFF.

This clonotype came up many times. The J gene is TRBJ1-1, the V gene TRBV15, with unresolved D. This CDR3 comprises 15 residues. The germline V gene has CDR1 LNHNV and CDR2 YYDKDF (reference sequence). V was clipped by 0 bases and J by 2 bases, with 10 bases between them. The CDR3 coding sequence is TGTGCCACCAGCAGAGATCGGATTGCAAACACTGAAGCTTTCTTT. It yields the protein CATSRDRIANTEAFF.

Ten or more counts support this clonotype. The rearrangement joins TRBV28 to TRBJ1-1; TRBD1 matches at 9 bases. From germline, CDR1 is MDHEN and CDR2 SYDVKM. The CDR3 sequence is 14 residues long. After removal of 7 bases from V and 8 bases from J, the junction contained 11 bases not matched to a gene. Here the CDR3 DNA reads TGTGCCAGCAAAATAGACAGGGGGACAGCGGAAGCTTTCTTT. Amino acid sequence: CASKIDRGTAEAFF.

This clonotype was detected ten times or more. This rearrangement joins TRBV7-2 to TRBJ2-7; the D gene could be TRBD1 or TRBD2 (5 bases each). The V and J ends lost 1 base and 2 bases respectively, with 12 bases between them. Looked up from germline, CDR1 is SGHTA and CDR2 is FQGNSA. The CDR3 is 15 residues long. Here the CDR3 DNA reads TGTGCCAGCAGCTTAGGAGGGACGTCCGCCTACGAGCAGTACTTC. As protein: CASSLGGTSAYEQYF.

This clonotype has just a few counts. The chain combines TRBV7-8 with TRBJ1-6; possibly TRBD1 for D (5 bases). The V end lost 3 bases, the J end lost 2 bases, and 8 bases lay between the germline ends. Germline CDR1 SGHVS, CDR2 FQNEAQ. This CDR3 contains 15 residues. The CDR3 protein is CASSLGTTYNSPLHF. The CDR3 DNA reads TGTGCCAGCAGCTTGGGGACCACCTATAATTCACCCCTCCACTTT. The complete variable domain, with remaining parts taken from reference TRBV7-8 and TRBJ1-6, reads GAGVSQSPRYKVAKRGQDVALRCDPISGHVSLFWYQQALGQGPEFLTYFQNEAQLDKSGLPSDRFFAERPEGSVSTLKIQRTQQEDSAVYLCASSLGTTYNSPLHFGNGTRLTVT.

This clonotype was recorded at least ten times. The J gene is TRBJ2-2, the V gene TRBV6-1; weak D call: TRBD1 (6 bases). Germline V gives CDR1 MNHNS, CDR2 SASEGT. This CDR3 spans 15 amino acids. The V end was cut by 5 bases, the J end by 6 bases, with 16 bases between. The CDR3 loop is CASSPRGGSSGELFF. The DNA of the CDR3 is TGTGCCAGCAGTCCCAGGGGCGGGTCTTCCGGGGAGCTGTTTTTT.

This clonotype was seen many times. The J gene is TRBJ2-7, the V gene TRBV5-1; 7 bases align to TRBD1. This CDR3 spans 15 amino acids. Unmatched junction bases numbered 10, after V lost 4 bases and J lost 3 bases. Germline V gene lookup returns CDR1 SGHRS and CDR2 YFSETQ. CDR3 nucleotides: TGCGCCAGCAGCATAGGACAGGCCGCCTTCTACGAGCAGTACTTC. Translating it yields CASSIGQAAFYEQYF. Drawing the rest from reference TRBV5-1 and TRBJ2-7, the complete variable domain is KAGVTQTPRYLIKTRGQQVTLSCSPISGHRSVSWYQQTPGQGLQFLFEYFSETQRNKGNFPGRFSGRQFSNSRSEMNVSTLELGDSALYLCASSIGQAAFYEQYFGPGTRLTVT.

This clonotype was seen ten or more times. The chain joins TRBV25-1 to TRBJ1-1; 10 bases fit TRBD1. Unmatched junction bases numbered 14, after V lost 4 bases and J lost 0 bases. This CDR3 contains 19 residues. CDR1 is MGHDK and CDR2 is SYGVNS in the germline V gene. For the CDR3, the DNA is TGTGCCAGCAGTGCTACACGCGACAGGGGGCGGCCCTTGAACACTGAAGCTTTCTTT. Translating gives CASSATRDRGRPLNTEAFF.

Ten or more counts support this clonotype. The V and J genes are TRBV7-3 and TRBJ2-6, with no clear D. Per the germline V gene, CDR1 is SGHTA and CDR2 is FQGTGA. V was trimmed by 5 bases and J by 0 bases, leaving 5 bases between them. This CDR3 has 14 amino acids. In nucleotides, the CDR3 is TGTGCCAGCAGCGCCCTCTCTGGGGCCAACGTCCTGACTTTC. Translating it yields CASSALSGANVLTF.

V usage is TRBV19 and J usage is TRBJ2-6, with D unclear. Germline-derived CDR1 and CDR2 are LNHDA and SQIVND (reference sequence). The CDR3 loop spans 15 amino acids. V gave up 7 bases and J gave up 4 bases, with 14 bases separating them. The chain's CDR3 is CASTQLLRGANVLTF. CDR3 sequence (DNA): TGTGCCAGTACCCAACTCCTCAGGGGGGCCAACGTCCTGACTTTC.

This clonotype occurred many times. The J gene is TRBJ2-5, the V gene TRBV15; TRBD2 matches at 7 bases. The CDR3 has 14 amino acids. Germline V CDR1 and CDR2: LNHNV, YYDKDF (reference sequence). The J segment lost 2 bases and the V segment lost 1 base, leaving 1 base of the junction unmatched. CDR3 nucleotide sequence: TGTGCCACCAGCAGAGGGACTAGACAAGAGACCCAGTACTTC. It translates to CATSRGTRQETQYF.

This clonotype was recorded many times. CDR3 in DNA: TGTGCCAGCGGGACTAGCTTCCCAGAGACCCAGTACTTC. Its protein product is CASGTSFPETQYF. The chain carries TRBV7-9 and TRBJ2-5, with TRBD2 matching over 9 bases. V shed 8 bases and J 4 bases; nucleotides not matched to a gene: 5. The V gene's germline CDR1 is SEHNR and CDR2 FQNEAQ (reference sequence). The CDR3 consists of 13 residues. The complete variable domain, with remaining parts taken from reference TRBV7-9 and TRBJ2-5, reads DTGVSQNPRHKITKRGQNVTFRCDPISEHNRLYWYRQTLGQGPEFLTYFQNEAQLEKSRLLSDRFSAERPKGSFSTLEIQRTEQGDSAMYLCASGTSFPETQYFGPGTRLLVL.

The sample holds many counts of this clonotype. The chain carries TRBV12-3 or TRBV12-4 and TRBJ1-5; D is possibly TRBD1 (5 bases). This CDR3 contains 17 residues. Trimming pared 5 bases from V and 4 bases from J, leaving 21 bases between. The CDR3 region is CASSPSGRVAGNQPQHF. In DNA form, the CDR3 reads TGTGCCAGCAGTCCCTCCGGCAGAGTAGCAGGGAATCAGCCCCAGCATTTT.

V is TRBV14 and J is TRBJ2-7; possibly TRBD1 for D (6 bases). Germline CDR1 SGHDN, CDR2 FVKESK. V was pared by 3 bases and J by 1 base, with 10 bases between. The CDR3 totals 14 residues. The CDR3 DNA sequence: TGTGCCAGCAGCCAGTACAGGGATTCCTACGAGCAGTACTTC. It translates to CASSQYRDSYEQYF.

The table lists this clonotype with many counts. This chain uses TRBV6-2 or TRBV6-3 with TRBJ2-4; D is tentatively TRBD1 or TRBD2 (5 bases each). The V end was cut by 6 bases, the J end by 7 bases, with 13 bases between. Germline loops: CDR1 MNHEY, CDR2 SVGEGT. The CDR3 covers 13 residues. Written as DNA, the CDR3 is TGTGCCAGCAGCCTGGACAAGCGGAACATTCAGTACTTC. Protein product: CASSLDKRNIQYF.

This sequence joins TRBV6-1 and TRBJ1-5; D remains unclear. The V gene's germline CDR1 is MNHNS and CDR2 SASEGT. V was clipped by 6 bases and J by 11 bases, with 17 bases between them. The CDR3 sequence is 13 residues long. CDR3 amino acids: CASSSKNSLAQHF. In DNA form, the CDR3 reads TGTGCCAGCAGCTCGAAAAATTCACTAGCCCAGCATTTT.

This chain joins TRBV6-5 and TRBJ2-3, with 9 nucleotides matching TRBD2. Germline V gene sequence: CDR1 MNHEY, CDR2 SVGAGI. V gave up 10 bases and J gave up 0 bases; unmatched junction bases: 11. There are 16 residues in the CDR3. CDR3 DNA sequence: TGTGCCACCGTTACCCTAGCGGGGACTAGCACAGATACGCAGTATTTT. It is translated as CATVTLAGTSTDTQYF.

The genes are TRBV4-1 and TRBJ2-2, with 9 bases aligning to TRBD1. The CDR3 length is 15 residues. The V gene end was trimmed by 5 bases and the J gene end by 3 bases; junction bases not matched to a gene: 4. Germline V CDR1 and CDR2: MGHRA, YSYEKL. CDR3 bases: TGCGCCAGCAGCAGACAGGGGGTGTACACCGGGGAGCTGTTTTTT. Its translation: CASSRQGVYTGELFF.

In this sample, this clonotype turned up many times. The rearrangement uses TRBV30 and TRBJ1-1; TRBD1 is a possible D gene (5 bases). This CDR3 contains 12 residues. Germline assignment: CDR1 GTSNPN and CDR2 SVGIG (reference sequence). V lost 0 bases to trimming and J lost 10 bases, with 12 bases between them. Here the CDR3 reads CAWSVGQGRAFF. Written as DNA, the CDR3 is TGTGCCTGGAGTGTAGGGCAGGGAAGAGCTTTCTTT. The full variable domain, its missing parts supplied by reference TRBV30 and TRBJ1-1, is SQTIHQWPATLVQPVGSPLSLECTVEGTSNPNLYWYRQAAGRGLQLLFYSVGIGQISSEVPQNLSASRPQDRQFILSSKKLLLSDSGFYLCAWSVGQGRAFFGQGTRLTVV.

This clonotype has at least ten counts. The rearrangement joins TRBV6-6 to TRBJ1-1, with a tentative D call TRBD1 (5 bases). Germline-derived CDR1 and CDR2 are MNHNY and SVGAGI (reference sequence). The V and J ends lost 6 bases and 7 bases respectively, with 15 bases between them. CDR3 length equals 13 residues. The CDR3 coding sequence is TGTGCCAGCAGCCCTACCAGGGCTCGTGAAGCTTTCTTT. Amino acids: CASSPTRAREAFF.

Ten or more counts support this clonotype. This chain joins TRBV20-1 and TRBJ2-7; TRBD2 is a possible D gene (5 bases). Per germline, CDR1 DFQATT and CDR2 SNEGSKA (reference sequence). The CDR3 length is 16 residues. The V and J ends lost 6 bases and 0 bases respectively, with 21 bases between them. CDR3 nucleotide sequence: TGCAGTGCCCACAACCCTCGAGGGTCGGGCTCCTACGAGCAGTACTTC. Its translation: CSAHNPRGSGSYEQYF.

The chain carries TRBV7-3 and TRBJ2-5, with a possible D match to TRBD1 (5 bases). The germline gives CDR1 SGHTA, CDR2 FQGTGA. The ends were cut back, 2 bases at V and 5 bases at J, with 15 bases in the middle. There are 15 residues in the CDR3. CDR3 in DNA: TGTGCCAGCAGCTTACTAGGTCAGGGTGGTGAGACCCAGTACTTC. It codes for CASSLLGQGGETQYF.

To note about this clonotype: This sequence may be a read error, since a much larger clone differs from it by one base. The rearrangement uses TRBV12-3 or TRBV12-4 and TRBJ2-5; TRBD2 might be the D (6 bases). CDR3 length: 13 amino acids. The CDR3 bases are TGTGCCAGCAGTCGGGACTTCGGAGAGACCGAGTACTTC. As protein: CASSRDFGETEYF.

V and J are TRBV20-1 and TRBJ2-5; no clear D. The CDR3 is 15 residues long. Looked up from germline, CDR1 is DFQATT and CDR2 is SNEGSKA (reference sequence). Trimming stripped 4 bases from V and 3 bases from J, with 18 bases between. The CDR3 is CSAMDPLGLEETQYF. CDR3 sequence (DNA): TGCAGTGCTATGGACCCCCTAGGGCTAGAAGAGACCCAGTACTTC.

This clonotype was counted many times. This chain connects TRBV12-3 or TRBV12-4 to TRBJ1-2; D not certain. The CDR3 is 12 amino acids. The V and J ends lost 7 bases and 8 bases respectively, with 14 bases between them. This CDR3 reads CASTSNAQGYTF. The DNA for the CDR3 is TGTGCCAGCACCTCGAACGCGCAGGGCTACACCTTC.

This clonotype was picked up many times. V gene TRBV5-6 combines with J gene TRBJ1-2, with 10 bases that match TRBD1. CDR3 length: 14 residues. Germline V CDR1 and CDR2: SGHDT, YYEEEE. V shed 3 bases and J 7 bases; nucleotides not matched to a gene: 6. The CDR3 here is CASSWDRGLLGYTF. The CDR3 nucleotides read TGTGCCAGCAGCTGGGACAGGGGACTTCTTGGCTACACCTTC.